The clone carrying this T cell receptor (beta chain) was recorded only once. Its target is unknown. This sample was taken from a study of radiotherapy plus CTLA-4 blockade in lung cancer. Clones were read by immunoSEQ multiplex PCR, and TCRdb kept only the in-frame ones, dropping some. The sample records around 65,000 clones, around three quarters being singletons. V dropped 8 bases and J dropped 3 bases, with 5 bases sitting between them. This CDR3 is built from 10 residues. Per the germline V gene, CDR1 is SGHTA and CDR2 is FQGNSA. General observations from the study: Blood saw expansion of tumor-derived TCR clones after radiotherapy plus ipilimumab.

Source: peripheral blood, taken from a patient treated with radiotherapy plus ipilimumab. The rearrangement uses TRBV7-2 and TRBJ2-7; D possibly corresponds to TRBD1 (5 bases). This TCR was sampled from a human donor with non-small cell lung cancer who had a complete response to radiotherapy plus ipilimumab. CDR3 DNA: TGTGCCAGCGGACACTACGAGCAGTACTTC. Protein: CASGHYEQYF.